This T cell receptor (beta chain) was captured by sequencing in a study of cytomegalovirus exposure and HLA in healthy donors. Use of 60 Vbeta and 13 Jbeta primers characterized the PCR. In the original processing: The count from a later analysis was some 76 million unique TCR beta chains, 9.5 million to 13 million of them shared. Data came from immunoSEQ multiplex PCR; TCRdb stores just in-frame clones and leaves some out. Clone size and V and J calls were adopted from that table, with D and trimming inferred from the DNA. The profile shows about 210,000 clones, approximately 84% of them singletons. In the case of this clone: Its cognate antigen is unknown.

This CDR3 is 15 amino acids long. The V end was cut by 5 bases, the J end by 3 bases, with 14 bases between. Germline V gene lookup returns CDR1 SNHLY and CDR2 FYNNEI. Study-wide results and caveats: Accurate prediction of HLA-A and HLA-B alleles (for most subjects) was reportedly achieved from TCR beta sequences. According to an earlier analysis, most TCR beta V segments yielded productive rearrangements about 87% or about 30% of the time.

The chain recombines TRBV2 with TRBJ2-1; D might be TRBD1 (6 bases). The sample taken for sequencing was PBMCs. The TCR originated in a girl aged 2 to 9 in good health and CMV-seronegative. The CDR3 sequence is CASSQNQGIYNEQFF. The CDR3 coding sequence is TGTGCCAGCAGTCAAAATCAGGGGATCTACAATGAGCAGTTCTTC.